This T cell receptor beta chain comes out of a study of shared clonotypes between healthy human individuals. As for the study in general: A couple of women and a few men aged 18 to 49 made up the donors.

Once extracted for a subset, genomic DNA was divided evenly among several immunoSEQ plates. On sorted subsets, replicate PCRs used about 180 ng DNA, or approximately 33,000 T cell genomes. The assay was immunoSEQ multiplex PCR, and TCRdb's table has in-frame clones only and misses some. The table lists about 2,100,000 clones, about 93% of them singletons. Of note for this clone: Its antigen is currently unknown.

The CDR3 covers 16 residues. The junction had 7 bases not matched to a gene; V was cut back by 1 base and J by 3 bases. Germline CDR1 reads SGHRS; CDR2 reads YFSETQ. It was CD45RO-negative cells, positively selected for CCR7, that made up naive CD8 cells, with terminally differentiated effector memory CD45RA+ cells excluded. Whole-study findings and limits: Approximately 4.5% was the fraction of naive CD4 clonotypes found shared across several donors.

The chain combines TRBV5-1 with TRBJ2-3; 8 nucleotides line up with TRBD2. The receptor was derived from a man aged 18 to 30 in good health. Some clones in this sample may be carry-over from other donors' samples. The sequenced sample was naive CD8+ T cells from PBMCs. CDR3 nucleotides: TGCGCCAGCAGCTTGAGACTAGCGAAAAGGACAGATACGCAGTATTTT. This codes for CASSLRLAKRTDTQYF. Full variable domain (missing parts from reference TRBV5-1 and TRBJ2-3): KAGVTQTPRYLIKTRGQQVTLSCSPISGHRSVSWYQQTPGQGLQFLFEYFSETQRNKGNFPGRFSGRQFSNSRSEMNVSTLELGDSALYLCASSLRLAKRTDTQYFGPGTRLTVL.